The present TCR beta chain was sequenced within a study of T cells in pancreatic ductal adenocarcinoma. Repertoires were generated with immunoSEQ multiplex PCR, while TCRdb's copy carries only in-frame clones and drops some. This table has around 94,000 clones, nearly 95% appearing once. Study results and limitations: This surgical cohort overrepresents the minority presenting with early-stage disease. Blood had more productive templates and roughly 8-fold more unique clonotypes than tumor.

Selected pancreatic ductal adenocarcinoma patients had undergone surgery without neoadjuvant therapy. This clone was seen once. Antigen: not known. The CDR3 sequence is 12 residues long. CDR1 and CDR2 (germline): PRHDT, FYEKMQ (reference sequence). V gave up 5 bases and J gave up 5 bases, with 9 bases separating them. The source of this sequence is a human donor with pancreatic ductal adenocarcinoma. The chain employs TRBV13 and TRBJ2-5; maybe TRBD2 (5 bases). The sample consisted of PBMCs. The CDR3 coding sequence is TGTGCCAGCAGCGCGGGCTCGGAGACCCAGTACTTC. Protein product: CASSAGSETQYF.